The 32 T cell receptor beta chains in this list originate from one sample, sequenced in a study of shared clonotypes between healthy human individuals (dated by TCRdb to 2019 to 2021). The method behind the library was the immunoSEQ multiplex PCR assay. Drawn from immuneACCESS, this table holds only the in-frame rearrangements with V and J called that TCRdb kept. Clones are partly lost; checked studies trace under half to an unresolved V gene and leave the rest unexplained. This sample is represented by about 2.1 million clones; 85% to 95% of them were singletons. The leading ten clones occupy about 1.7% of the sample. For the CD8 naive samples, CD45RO-negative cells were positively selected for CCR7, yielding a CD45RA+CCR7+ population from which TemRA cells were excluded. Sequencing was done on a sample of naive CD8+ T cells from PBMCs. This sample's cell subset or site label indicates: CD45RA+CCR7+. The receptors were sampled from a man aged 18 to 29 in good health. Some clones in this sample may be carry-over from other donors' samples.

In its sample, this clone was seen a few times. V is TRBV2 and J is TRBJ2-3; TRBD1 matches at 8 bases. V trimming: 8 bases; J trimming: 1 base; junction bases outside the gene matches: 5. The CDR3 runs 14 residues. In germline, CDR1 is SNHLY, CDR2 FYNNEI. CDR3 amino acids: CASGGQGRTDTQYF. The CDR3 nucleotides read TGTGCCAGCGGCGGACAGGGCCGCACAGATACGCAGTATTTT. Full variable domain (missing parts from reference TRBV2 and TRBJ2-3): EPEVTQTPSHQVTQMGQEVILRCVPISNHLYFYWYRQILGQKVEFLVSFYNNEISEKSEIFDDQFSVERPDGSNFTLKIRSTKLEDSAMYFCASGGQGRTDTQYFGPGTRLTVL.

The chain carries TRBV7-6 and TRBJ2-1, with 10 bases that match TRBD1. The CDR3 length is 17 residues. Germline-derived CDR1 and CDR2 are SGHVS and FNYEAQ. The trim removed 5 bases at V and 8 bases at J, leaving 15 bases unmatched. DNA of the CDR3: TGTGCCAGCAGCGCCCATCCCCCCGGGACAGGGGTCGATGAGCAGTTCTTC. Amino acids: CASSAHPPGTGVDEQFF.

This chain links TRBV27 with TRBJ2-3; D may match TRBD1 or TRBD2 (5 bases each). This CDR3 spans 17 amino acids. Trimming took off 5 bases at V and 3 bases at J, with 21 bases between the two ends. Germline CDR1 MNHEY, CDR2 SMNVEV (reference sequence). Written as DNA, the CDR3 is TGTGCCAGCAGTCCCCCTCCCCGGGACCCGTTTACAGATACGCAGTATTTT. Residues: CASSPPPRDPFTDTQYF.

The rearrangement joins TRBV7-9 to TRBJ2-7, with D perhaps TRBD2 (6 bases). The CDR3 is made up of 14 amino acids. V was trimmed by 5 bases and J by 5 bases, leaving 16 bases between them. Per germline, CDR1 SEHNR and CDR2 FQNEAQ (reference sequence). The CDR3: CASSLTGVVDEQYF. In DNA form, the CDR3 reads TGTGCCAGCAGCCTTACGGGGGTAGTTGACGAGCAGTACTTC.

The rearrangement uses TRBV5-4 and TRBJ2-7; D may be TRBD1 (7 bases). The ends were cut back, 8 bases at V and 5 bases at J, with 20 bases in the middle. CDR1 is SGHNT, CDR2 YYREEE, per germline (reference sequence). The CDR3 is 14 residues long. CDR3 residues: CARGGGLTPHEQYF. CDR3 in DNA: TGTGCCAGAGGGGGCGGACTAACGCCCCACGAGCAGTACTTC.

The chain links TRBV5-3 to TRBJ2-3; D perhaps matches TRBD1 (6 bases). TRBV5-3 is an ORF; its function is uncertain. Deletions cut 4 bases from V and 0 bases from J, with 15 bases between. The CDR3 spans 16 residues. CDR3 in amino acids: CARSLRKDSSTDTQYF. In DNA, the CDR3 is TGTGCCAGAAGCCTACGGAAGGACAGTAGCACAGATACGCAGTATTTT.

The count of this clone is one. This chain links TRBV6-5 with TRBJ2-3; D possibly corresponds to TRBD2 (5 bases). V lost 5 bases to trimming and J lost 4 bases, with 16 bases between them. CDR3 length equals 15 residues. Germline assignment: CDR1 MNHEY and CDR2 SVGAGI. In DNA, the CDR3 is TGTGCCAGCAGTGACTATCCTTCAGTCGCAGATACGCAGTATTTT. Translation: CASSDYPSVADTQYF.

The chain uses TRBV27 and TRBJ2-7; 11 bases fit TRBD2. The CDR3 consists of 17 residues. The V and J ends lost 2 bases and 2 bases, in that order; junction bases with no gene match: 8. CDR1 and CDR2 from the germline V gene are MNHEY and SMNVEV (reference sequence). CDR3 residues: CASSLILAGGPTYEQYF. The CDR3 nucleotides are TGTGCCAGCAGTTTAATCCTAGCGGGAGGTCCTACCTACGAGCAGTACTTC.

The chain carries TRBV27 and TRBJ1-5, with 9 bases lining up with TRBD1. This CDR3 comprises 17 residues. V was clipped by 5 bases and J by 6 bases; unmatched bases: 14. CDR1 MNHEY and CDR2 SMNVEV come from the germline V gene (reference sequence). Here the CDR3 reads CASSPTSWTGEFQPQHF. The CDR3, as DNA: TGTGCCAGCAGTCCCACCTCTTGGACAGGGGAGTTTCAGCCCCAGCATTTT.

V gene TRBV29-1 combines with J gene TRBJ2-1; no clear D. The V end was cut by 6 bases, the J end by 0 bases, with 9 bases between. CDR3 length: 13 residues. Germline assignment: CDR1 SQVTM and CDR2 ANQGSEA. In DNA form, the CDR3 reads TGCAGCGTCGAAACGGGCTCCTACAATGAGCAGTTCTTC. Translating it yields CSVETGSYNEQFF.

V is TRBV9 and J is TRBJ2-1; TRBD1 matches 8 bases. The CDR3 has 18 residues. The trim removed 4 bases at V and 7 bases at J, leaving 19 bases unmatched. Germline loops: CDR1 SGDLS, CDR2 YYNGEE. For the CDR3, the DNA is TGTGCCAGCAGCTCCCCAGAACCGAGACAGGGGCCCGTTAATGAGCAGTTCTTC. Its protein is CASSSPEPRQGPVNEQFF.

The rearrangement joins TRBV19 to TRBJ1-5; D may be TRBD1 (6 bases). V was shortened by 8 bases and J by 0 bases, with 11 bases between the two germline ends. CDR1 and CDR2 (germline): LNHDA, SQIVND (reference sequence). This CDR3 is built from 14 residues. Written as DNA, the CDR3 is TGTGCCAGTTTCGAGGGGGGTAGCAATCAGCCCCAGCATTTT. Encoded protein: CASFEGGSNQPQHF.

The gene calls are TRBV29-1 and TRBJ2-1, with D unresolved. The CDR3 is 12 residues long. CDR1 is SQVTM and CDR2 is ANQGSEA in the germline V gene. Deletions cut 3 bases from V and 4 bases from J, with 7 bases between. The CDR3 loop is CSVDMAYNEQFF. As DNA, the CDR3 is TGCAGCGTTGATATGGCTTACAATGAGCAGTTCTTC.

The gene calls are TRBV6-6 and TRBJ2-2; D not certain. From germline, CDR1 is MNHNY and CDR2 SVGAGI (reference sequence). The CDR3 consists of 15 residues. Trimming pared 5 bases from V and 0 bases from J, leaving 10 bases between. The chain's CDR3 is CASSGPPANTGELFF. CDR3 nucleotides: TGTGCCAGCAGTGGGCCGCCCGCGAACACCGGGGAGCTGTTTTTT.

There are a few counts of this clone. The chain has TRBV7-3 and TRBJ1-1, with no clear D. This CDR3 has 13 residues. The germline V gene has CDR1 SGHTA and CDR2 FQGTGA. V lost 0 bases, J lost 8 bases, and 10 bases lay in between. The CDR3 DNA is TGTGCCAGCAGCTTAACGGCCCCGGCAGAAGCTTTCTTT. It yields the protein CASSLTAPAEAFF.

The chain couples TRBV9 to TRBJ2-2, with D unclear. V was pared by 3 bases and J by 5 bases, with 11 bases between. Germline loops: CDR1 SGDLS, CDR2 YYNGEE. The CDR3 runs to 14 residues. CDR3 nucleotides: TGTGCCAGCAGCGGTAGTAGGATGACCGGGGAGCTGTTTTTT. Translated: CASSGSRMTGELFF.

In DNA, the CDR3 is TGTGCCAGCAGCCAAGATTCCGGGGGCTCCTACGAGCAGTACTTC. Its translation is CASSQDSGGSYEQYF. The J gene is TRBJ2-7, the V gene TRBV14; D possibly corresponds to TRBD2 (6 bases). The length of the CDR3 is 15 residues. Trimming removed 0 bases from V and 0 bases from J, with 9 bases in between. CDR1 is SGHDN and CDR2 is FVKESK in the germline V gene. The variable domain in full, with the rest retrieved from reference TRBV14 and TRBJ2-7, is EAGVTQFPSHSVIEKGQTVTLRCDPISGHDNLYWYRRVMGKEIKFLLHFVKESKQDESGMPNNRFLAERTGGTYSTLKVQPAELEDSGVYFCASSQDSGGSYEQYFGPGTRLTVT.

The rearrangement joins TRBV9 to TRBJ2-7; tentatively, D is TRBD2 (5 bases). This CDR3 has 13 amino acids. Trimming removed 2 bases from V and 5 bases from J, with 11 bases in between. The germline gives CDR1 SGDLS, CDR2 YYNGEE. The CDR3 is CASSVRAVDEQYF. The CDR3 DNA is TGTGCCAGCAGCGTGCGGGCGGTCGACGAGCAGTACTTC. Based on the CDR3 plus reference TRBV9 and TRBJ2-7, the full variable domain is DSGVTQTPKHLITATGQRVTLRCSPRSGDLSVYWYQQSLDQGLQFLIQYYNGEERAKGNILERFSAQQFPDLHSELNLSSLELGDSALYFCASSVRAVDEQYFGPGTRLTVT.

This clone was seen once. The chain couples TRBV7-9 to TRBJ1-2, with D unresolved. V was clipped by 0 bases and J by 4 bases, with 15 bases between them. The CDR3 totals 16 residues. Looked up from germline, CDR1 is SEHNR and CDR2 is FQNEAQ (reference sequence). CDR3 DNA: TGTGCCAGCAGCTTAGCTTTGGCACCCCAACCCTATGGCTACACCTTC. Translating it yields CASSLALAPQPYGYTF.

The V and J genes are TRBV27 and TRBJ2-3, with no clear D. Germline V gives CDR1 MNHEY, CDR2 SMNVEV (reference sequence). CDR3 length: 15 residues. Trimming removed 1 base from V and 6 bases from J, with 14 bases in between. CDR3 sequence: CASSLWGTPGDTQYF. CDR3 DNA: TGTGCCAGCAGTTTATGGGGAACTCCCGGGGATACGCAGTATTTT.

The CDR3 sequence: CASSLWFGNEQFF. The CDR3 coding sequence is TGTGCCAGCAGTTTATGGTTCGGGAATGAGCAGTTCTTC. This chain joins TRBV28 and TRBJ2-1; D unclear. Deletions cut 0 bases from V and 7 bases from J, with 7 bases between. Germline assignment: CDR1 MDHEN and CDR2 SYDVKM. CDR3 length equals 13 residues. Complete variable domain (other parts from reference TRBV28 and TRBJ2-1): DVKVTQSSRYLVKRTGEKVFLECVQDMDHENMFWYRQDPGLGLRLIYFSYDVKMKEKGDIPEGYSVSREKKERFSLILESASTNQTSMYLCASSLWFGNEQFFGPGTRLTVL.

Turning to this clone: At the DNA level, this CDR3 is encoded by other sequences in the same sample as well. V and J are TRBV27 and TRBJ2-3, with D unclear. This CDR3 has 13 residues. CDR1 is MNHEY and CDR2 is SMNVEV in the germline V gene (reference sequence). V was pared by 9 bases and J by 2 bases, with 12 bases between. The CDR3 loop reads CASSFAATDTQYF. CDR3 nucleotides: TGTGCCAGTTCGTTCGCAGCCACAGATACGCAGTATTTT.

This clone was observed a single time. V gene TRBV7-9 combines with J gene TRBJ2-4; possibly TRBD2 for D (6 bases). Trimming took off 4 bases at V and 9 bases at J, with 13 bases between the two ends. CDR1 and CDR2 from the germline V gene are SEHNR and FQNEAQ (reference sequence). There are 13 residues in the CDR3. The CDR3 nucleotides read TGTGCCAGCAGCTCAGACGGGGAGGCCATTCAGTACTTC. Protein: CASSSDGEAIQYF.

The V call is TRBV5-1, the J call TRBJ1-2; D is undetermined. The CDR3 consists of 16 residues. Per germline, CDR1 SGHRS and CDR2 YFSETQ. V was pared by 0 bases and J by 5 bases, with 17 bases between. CDR3 nucleotides: TGCGCCAGCAGCTTGGTTCATGCTCGCGAATCATATGGCTACACCTTC. Amino acid sequence: CASSLVHARESYGYTF.

This chain links TRBV5-4 with TRBJ2-7, with D tentatively TRBD1 (6 bases). CDR3 length: 14 amino acids. Germline lookup yields CDR1 SGHNT and CDR2 YYREEE (reference sequence). Trimming shortened V by 4 bases and J by 1 base, and 12 bases separated the two germline ends. The CDR3 sequence is CASSTRQESYEQYF. The CDR3 DNA reads as TGTGCCAGCAGCACGAGACAGGAGTCCTACGAGCAGTACTTC.

The rearrangement joins TRBV9 to TRBJ2-1; 16 positions agree with TRBD2. Trimming at V came to 3 bases and at J to 7 bases, leaving 7 bases not matched to a gene. CDR1 is SGDLS, CDR2 YYNGEE, per germline. The CDR3 sequence is 17 residues long. CDR3 sequence reads: CASSGGTSGRAWNEQFF. CDR3 in DNA: TGTGCCAGCAGCGGAGGGACTAGCGGGAGGGCTTGGAATGAGCAGTTCTTC. The entire variable domain, with the rest obtained from reference TRBV9 and TRBJ2-1, is as follows: DSGVTQTPKHLITATGQRVTLRCSPRSGDLSVYWYQQSLDQGLQFLIQYYNGEERAKGNILERFSAQQFPDLHSELNLSSLELGDSALYFCASSGGTSGRAWNEQFFGPGTRLTVL.

V and J are TRBV6-5 and TRBJ2-3, with D perhaps TRBD2 (5 bases). Trimming removed 6 bases at V and 0 bases at J, with 10 bases between. The CDR3 is made up of 14 amino acids. CDR1 and CDR2 (germline): MNHEY, SVGAGI. This CDR3 reads CASSDYSSTDTQYF. The CDR3 nucleotides are TGTGCCAGCAGCGACTACTCCAGCACAGATACGCAGTATTTT.

The chain recombines TRBV7-8 with TRBJ2-7; 10 bases fit TRBD2. V lost 0 bases and J lost 3; bases outside the gene matches: 2. Germline-derived CDR1 and CDR2 are SGHVS and FQNEAQ. This CDR3 contains 15 residues. CDR3: CASSLASGRGYEQYF. DNA of the CDR3: TGTGCCAGCAGCTTAGCCAGCGGGAGGGGCTACGAGCAGTACTTC.

The chain links TRBV21-1 to TRBJ1-1. TRBV21-1 corresponds to a pseudogene. The CDR3 runs 15 residues. The DNA for the CDR3 is TGTGCCAGCAGCAAAGCGGGGGAACCGAACACTGAAGCTTTCTTT. Residues: CASSKAGEPNTEAFF.

The rearrangement links TRBV27 to TRBJ2-7, with D maybe TRBD2 (6 bases). Trimming removed 3 bases at V and 2 bases at J, with 14 bases between. The CDR3 consists of 15 residues. The germline gives CDR1 MNHEY, CDR2 SMNVEV (reference sequence). CDR3 protein: CASSFIGEVAYEQYF. CDR3 sequence (DNA): TGTGCCAGCAGTTTTATCGGGGAGGTAGCCTACGAGCAGTACTTC.

This clone was picked up a small number of times. This chain connects TRBV7-9 to TRBJ1-1, with TRBD1 matching 11 bases. Germline V lookup: CDR1 SEHNR, CDR2 FQNEAQ (reference sequence). The trim removed 4 bases at V and 3 bases at J, leaving 13 bases unmatched. The CDR3 spans 18 residues. In DNA form, the CDR3 reads TGTGCCAGCAGCTCACCAAAGGACAGGGGGCTCTGGGACACTGAAGCTTTCTTT. Its protein product is CASSSPKDRGLWDTEAFF.

The chain links TRBV19 to TRBJ1-5; TRBD1 might be the D (6 bases). Germline-derived CDR1 and CDR2 are LNHDA and SQIVND (reference sequence). Trimming removed 7 bases from V and 6 bases from J, with 22 bases in between. The CDR3 totals 16 residues. CDR3 residues: CASTSLLGAAVQPQHF. The CDR3 coding sequence is TGTGCCAGTACCTCCTTGTTGGGGGCGGCGGTTCAGCCCCAGCATTTT.